What follows describes a single T cell receptor beta chain. The antigen it recognizes is unknown. No base quality information exists; no much larger clone differs at one position. TCRbeta CDR3 regions were amplified from genomic DNA by means of the immunoSEQ Assay, a bias-controlled multiplex PCR. The original pipeline was this. The number of nucleated cells in each sample was estimated from the amplification of reference gene primers within the assay. To quantify the absolute abundance of each unique TCRbeta CDR3 rearrangement, sequence reads were collapsed and filtered. For each sample, productive Simpson clonality was calculated by taking the square root of Simpson's diversity index across productive rearrangements. TCRdb took this table from immuneACCESS and kept in-frame rearrangements with V and J called. Such tables lack part of the clones; where checked against another copy, unresolved V genes explain under half of the gap, and the rest is unexplained. Clone size and V and J calls were adopted from that table, with D and trimming inferred from the DNA. This sample has approximately 68,000 clones in its table, and roughly four fifths of those were observed once. Around 5.6% of the sample is held by the ten biggest clonotypes.

This entry is derived from a study of blood T cell repertoires in COVID-19 (TCRdb year 2020). Concerning the study at large: Collaborator samples came from the United States, Italy and Spain and covered acute and convalescent phases of COVID-19. The material from the prospective study consisted of cDNA or gDNA derived from T cells, B-cell-depleted T cells, or PBMCs. Deeply sampled blood TCRbeta repertoires from subjects exposed to, actively infected with, or recovered from COVID-19 were included in the dataset. The repertoires were released in a freely available public database intended as a resource for research on the immune response to SARS-CoV-2. The samples were drawn from the first 160 participants of the ongoing ImmuneRACE study and from 950 to 1,500 subjects provided by 6 global collaborators. The sample metadata nearly always contained a de-identified subject ID, COVID-19 status, age in years and sex. Where available, HLA class I and class II types were obtained from metadata supplied by the sample provider rather than from assay-based typing. The investigation overall reported the following: The quantity of clinical and demographic metadata differed by source and by participant and was supplied without curation.

Trimmed from V: 5 bases; trimmed from J: 2 bases; junction bases lacking a gene match: 8. CDR1 and CDR2, per the germline V gene, are MNHEY and SVGAGI. Spanning cysteine to phenylalanine, the CDR3 consists of 15 amino acids. The only DNA kept is the CDR3, 45 bases in frame from the first base. The collaborating institutions used their own protocols to collect whole blood in K2EDTA tubes. For TCRbeta analysis, collaborator samples were shipped as frozen whole blood, as isolated PBMCs, or as DNA extracted from either sample type. The source is a woman aged 60 to 75 with acute or convalescent COVID-19. The specimen was peripheral blood. The sequence is built from TRBV6-5 and TRBJ2-7, with 8 middle bases fitting TRBD1. The CDR3 corresponds to CASSPGQGSPYEQYF. The DNA is as follows: TGTGCCAGCAGTCCTGGACAGGGAAGCCCCTACGAGCAGTACTTC.